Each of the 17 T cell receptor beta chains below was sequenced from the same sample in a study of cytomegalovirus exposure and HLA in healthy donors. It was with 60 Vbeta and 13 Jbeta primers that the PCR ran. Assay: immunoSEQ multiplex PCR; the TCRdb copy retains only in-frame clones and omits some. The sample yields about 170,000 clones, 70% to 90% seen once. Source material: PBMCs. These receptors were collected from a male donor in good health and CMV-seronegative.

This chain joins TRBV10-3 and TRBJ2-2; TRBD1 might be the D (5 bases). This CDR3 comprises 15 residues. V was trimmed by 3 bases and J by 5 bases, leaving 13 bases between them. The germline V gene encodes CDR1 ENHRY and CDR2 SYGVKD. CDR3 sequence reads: CAISERPQGTGELFF. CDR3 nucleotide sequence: TGTGCCATCAGTGAACGGCCGCAGGGAACCGGGGAGCTGTTTTTT.

The CDR3 DNA reads as TGTGCCAGCAGCGGGACTAGCGGGGGAACAGATACGCAGTATTTT. This translates into CASSGTSGGTDTQYF. This sequence joins TRBV9 and TRBJ2-3; 13 bases are a match to TRBD2. The CDR3 runs to 15 residues. The V gene's germline CDR1 is SGDLS and CDR2 YYNGEE. V gave up 3 bases and J gave up 3 bases; unmatched junction bases: 1.

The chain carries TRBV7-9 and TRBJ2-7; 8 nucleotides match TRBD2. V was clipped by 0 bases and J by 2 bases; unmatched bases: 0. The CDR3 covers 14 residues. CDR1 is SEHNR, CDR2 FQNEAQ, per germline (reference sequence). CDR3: CASSLASGTYEQYF. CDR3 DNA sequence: TGTGCCAGCAGCTTAGCTAGCGGGACCTACGAGCAGTACTTC.

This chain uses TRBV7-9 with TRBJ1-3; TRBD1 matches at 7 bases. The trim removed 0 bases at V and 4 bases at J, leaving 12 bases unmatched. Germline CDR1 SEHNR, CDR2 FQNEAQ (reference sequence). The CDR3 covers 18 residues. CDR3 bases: TGTGCCAGCAGCTTAGCGAAAAGCCCCGGGACAGAGGGAAACACCATATATTTT. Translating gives CASSLAKSPGTEGNTIYF.

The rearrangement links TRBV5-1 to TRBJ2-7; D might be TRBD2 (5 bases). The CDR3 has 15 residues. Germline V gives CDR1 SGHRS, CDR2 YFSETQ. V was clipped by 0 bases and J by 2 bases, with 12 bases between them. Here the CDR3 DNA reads TGCGCCAGCAGCTTGGAGGCTAGCAGAACCTACGAGCAGTACTTC. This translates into CASSLEASRTYEQYF.

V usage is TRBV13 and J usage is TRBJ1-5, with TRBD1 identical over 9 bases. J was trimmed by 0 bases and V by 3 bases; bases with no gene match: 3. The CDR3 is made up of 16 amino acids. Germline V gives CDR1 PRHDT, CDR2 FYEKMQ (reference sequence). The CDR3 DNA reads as TGTGCCAGCAGCTTGGGGACAGGGTTTAGCAATCAGCCCCAGCATTTT. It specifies CASSLGTGFSNQPQHF. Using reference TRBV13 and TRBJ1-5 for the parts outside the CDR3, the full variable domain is AAGVIQSPRHLIKEKRETATLKCYPIPRHDTVYWYQQGPGQDPQFLISFYEKMQSDKGSIPDRFSAQQFSDYHSELNMSSLELGDSALYFCASSLGTGFSNQPQHFGDGTRLSIL.

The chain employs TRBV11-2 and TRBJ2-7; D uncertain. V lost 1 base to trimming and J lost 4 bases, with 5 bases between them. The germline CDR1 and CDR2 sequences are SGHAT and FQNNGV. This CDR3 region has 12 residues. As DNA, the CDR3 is TGTGCCAGCAGCTTAGCCCTATACGAGCAGTACTTC. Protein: CASSLALYEQYF. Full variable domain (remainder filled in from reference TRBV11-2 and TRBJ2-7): EAGVAQSPRYKIIEKRQSVAFWCNPISGHATLYWYQQILGQGPKLLIQFQNNGVVDDSQLPKDRFSAERLKGVDSTLKIQPAKLEDSAVYLCASSLALYEQYFGPGTRLTVT.

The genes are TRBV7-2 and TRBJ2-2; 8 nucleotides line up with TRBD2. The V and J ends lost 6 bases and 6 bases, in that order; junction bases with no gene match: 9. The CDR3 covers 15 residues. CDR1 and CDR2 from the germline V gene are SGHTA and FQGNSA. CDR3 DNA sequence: TGTGCCAGCAGAGACGGGGGGGGGTTCCCCGGGGAGCTGTTTTTT. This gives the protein CASRDGGGFPGELFF.

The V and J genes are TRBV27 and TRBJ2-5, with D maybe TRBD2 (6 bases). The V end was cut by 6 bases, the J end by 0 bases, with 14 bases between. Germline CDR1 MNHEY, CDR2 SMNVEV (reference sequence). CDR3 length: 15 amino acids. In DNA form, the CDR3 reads TGTGCCAGCAGCTCCCGGAGGGACTACCAAGAGACCCAGTACTTC. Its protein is CASSSRRDYQETQYF.

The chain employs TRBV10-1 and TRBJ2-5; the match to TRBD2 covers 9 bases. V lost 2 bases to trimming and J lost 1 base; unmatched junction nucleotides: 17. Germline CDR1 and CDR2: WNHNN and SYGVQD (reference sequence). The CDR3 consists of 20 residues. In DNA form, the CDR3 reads TGCGCCAGCAGTGAGATCCAAAGACTAGCGGCCCCCCAGATCCAAGAGACCCAGTACTTC. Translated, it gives CASSEIQRLAAPQIQETQYF.

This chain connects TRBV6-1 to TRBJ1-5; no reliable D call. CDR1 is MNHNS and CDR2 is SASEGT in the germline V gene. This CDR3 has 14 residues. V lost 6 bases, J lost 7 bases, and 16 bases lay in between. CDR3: CASRIPRAGQPQHF. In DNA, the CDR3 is TGTGCCAGCAGAATCCCGAGGGCGGGCCAGCCCCAGCATTTT.

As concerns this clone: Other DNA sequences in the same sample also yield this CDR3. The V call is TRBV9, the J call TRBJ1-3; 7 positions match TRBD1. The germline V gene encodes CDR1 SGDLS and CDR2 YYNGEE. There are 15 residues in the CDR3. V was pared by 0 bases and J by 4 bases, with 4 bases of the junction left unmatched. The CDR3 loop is CASSVGTGVGNTIYF. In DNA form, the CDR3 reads TGTGCCAGCAGCGTAGGAACAGGGGTGGGAAACACCATATATTTT.

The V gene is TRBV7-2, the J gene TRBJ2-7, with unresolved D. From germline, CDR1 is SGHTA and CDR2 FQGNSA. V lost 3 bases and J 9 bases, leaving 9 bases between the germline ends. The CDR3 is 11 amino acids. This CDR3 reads CASSFEAGQYF. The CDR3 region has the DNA TGTGCCAGCAGCTTTGAAGCAGGGCAGTACTTC.

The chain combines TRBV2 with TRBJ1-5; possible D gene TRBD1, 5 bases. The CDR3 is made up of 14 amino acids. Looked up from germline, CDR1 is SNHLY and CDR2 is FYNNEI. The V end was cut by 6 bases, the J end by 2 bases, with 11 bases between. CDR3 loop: CASSPARGNQPQHF. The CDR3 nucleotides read TGTGCCAGCAGCCCCGCCAGGGGCAATCAGCCCCAGCATTTT.

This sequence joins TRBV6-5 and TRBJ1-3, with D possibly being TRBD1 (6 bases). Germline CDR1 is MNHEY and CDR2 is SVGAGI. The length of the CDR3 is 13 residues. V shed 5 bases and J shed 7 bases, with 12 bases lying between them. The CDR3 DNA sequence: TGTGCCAGCAGTAAACAGGGACCCAACACCATATATTTT. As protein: CASSKQGPNTIYF.

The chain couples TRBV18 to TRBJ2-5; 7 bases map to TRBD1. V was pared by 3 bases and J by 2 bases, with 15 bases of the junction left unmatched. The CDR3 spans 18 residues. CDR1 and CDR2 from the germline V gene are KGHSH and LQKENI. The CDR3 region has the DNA TGTGCCAGCTCACCCTTACGGACAGGCGTGGGTTTACAAGAGACCCAGTACTTC. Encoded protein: CASSPLRTGVGLQETQYF.

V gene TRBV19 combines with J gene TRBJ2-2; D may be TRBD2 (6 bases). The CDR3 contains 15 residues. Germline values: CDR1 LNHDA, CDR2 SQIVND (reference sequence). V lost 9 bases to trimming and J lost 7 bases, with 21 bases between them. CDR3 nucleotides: TGTGCCAGCACCACACACGGGAGCATCGGCGGGGAGCTGTTTTTT. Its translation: CASTTHGSIGGELFF.